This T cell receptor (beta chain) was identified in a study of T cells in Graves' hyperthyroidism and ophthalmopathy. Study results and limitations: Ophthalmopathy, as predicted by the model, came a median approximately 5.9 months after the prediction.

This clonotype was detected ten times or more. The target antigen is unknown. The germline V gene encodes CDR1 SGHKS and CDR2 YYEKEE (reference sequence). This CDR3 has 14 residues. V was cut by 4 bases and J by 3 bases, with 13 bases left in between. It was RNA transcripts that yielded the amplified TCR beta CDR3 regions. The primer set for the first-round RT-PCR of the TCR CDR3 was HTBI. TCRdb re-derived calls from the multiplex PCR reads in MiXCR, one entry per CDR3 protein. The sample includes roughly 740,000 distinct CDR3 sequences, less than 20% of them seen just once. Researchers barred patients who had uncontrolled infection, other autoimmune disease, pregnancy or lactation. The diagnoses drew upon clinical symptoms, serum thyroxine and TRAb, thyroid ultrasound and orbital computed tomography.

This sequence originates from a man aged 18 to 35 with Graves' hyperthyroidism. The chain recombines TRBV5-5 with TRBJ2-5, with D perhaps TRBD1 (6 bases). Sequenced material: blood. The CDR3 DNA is TGTGCCAGCAGCATCTACGGGACAAAAGAGACCCAGTACTTC. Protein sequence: CASSIYGTKETQYF.